This T cell receptor (beta chain) was observed in a study of CD8+ T cells in alopecia areata. Study-level information: Dosing with tofacitinib proceeded for 6 to 18 months, followed by 6 months off drug. The percentage of affected scalp area served as the score of severity for treated patients.

Treatment described: oral pan-JAK inhibitor, 5-10 mg twice daily. Once RNA had been extracted, it was reverse transcribed into cDNA to act as the sequencing template. Only in-frame clones appear in the TCRdb table, and some are missing; sequencing was by immunoSEQ multiplex PCR. The profile shows roughly 190,000 clones, approximately 57% of them singletons. The TCR sequence derives from a human donor with alopecia areata. The specimen comprised CD4+ T cells sorted from blood, sampled at week 24, from a patient treated with tofacitinib.

CDR3 sequence: CASTIGTGSAVLTF. CDR3 in DNA: TGCGCCAGCACCATCGGGACAGGGTCGGCCGTCCTGACTTTC. The chain joins TRBV5-1 to TRBJ2-6, with 9 nucleotides matching TRBD1. Germline CDR1 SGHRS, CDR2 YFSETQ. V shed 6 bases and J 12 bases; nucleotides not matched to a gene: 10. The CDR3 spans 14 residues. The whole variable domain, filled in from reference TRBV5-1 and TRBJ2-6, reads KAGVTQTPRYLIKTRGQQVTLSCSPISGHRSVSWYQQTPGQGLQFLFEYFSETQRNKGNFPGRFSGRQFSNSRSEMNVSTLELGDSALYLCASTIGTGSAVLTFGAGSRLTVL.